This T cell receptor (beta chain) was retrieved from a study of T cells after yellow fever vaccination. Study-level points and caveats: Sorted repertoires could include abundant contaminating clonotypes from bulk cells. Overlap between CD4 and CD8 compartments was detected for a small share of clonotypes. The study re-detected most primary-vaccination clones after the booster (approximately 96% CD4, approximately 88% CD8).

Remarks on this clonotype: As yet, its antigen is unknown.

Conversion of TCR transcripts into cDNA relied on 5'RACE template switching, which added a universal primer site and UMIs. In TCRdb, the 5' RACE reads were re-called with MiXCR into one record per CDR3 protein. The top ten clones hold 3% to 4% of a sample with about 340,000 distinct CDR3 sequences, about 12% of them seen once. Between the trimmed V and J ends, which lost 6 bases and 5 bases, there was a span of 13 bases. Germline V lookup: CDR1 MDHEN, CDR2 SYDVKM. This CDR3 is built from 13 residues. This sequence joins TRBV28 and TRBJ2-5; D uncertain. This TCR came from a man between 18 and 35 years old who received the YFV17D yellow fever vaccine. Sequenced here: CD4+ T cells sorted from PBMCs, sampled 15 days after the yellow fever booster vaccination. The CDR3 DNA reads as TGTGCCAGCAGAACCGGGCCCTGGGAGACCCAGTACTTC. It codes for CASRTGPWETQYF.